A single sample is the source of the 8 T cell receptor beta chains below, sequenced in a study of regulatory T cells in long-lasting Graves disease. Time point meaning: newly diagnosed GD, antithyroid drugs for less than 3 months. PBMCs were the source of the RNA used for TCR sequencing. The authors built TCR beta libraries using iRepertoire HTBI primers and Arm-PCR of CDR3 regions. TCRdb analysed the multiplex PCR reads with MiXCR anew, one entry per CDR3 protein. In the table there are roughly 380,000 distinct CDR3 sequences, roughly 15% of which are singletons. Material: peripheral blood mononuclear cells (PBMCs), obtained at new diagnosis, from a patient treated with antithyroid drugs. Source of these receptors: a female donor with Graves disease.

This clonotype was seen many times. The V and J genes are TRBV5-8 and TRBJ2-2; D is undetermined. The CDR3 totals 16 residues. The V end was cut by 1 base, the J end by 0 bases, with 10 bases between. Looked up from germline, CDR1 is SGHTS and CDR2 is YDEGEE. CDR3 protein: CASSLTAGTNTGELFF. The CDR3 nucleotides read TGTGCCAGCAGCTTGACTGCAGGCACGAACACCGGGGAGCTGTTTTTT.

This clonotype was recorded at least ten times. This chain links TRBV6-1 with TRBJ1-6; 9 bases align to TRBD1. Unmatched junction bases numbered 2, after V lost 7 bases and J lost 7 bases. This CDR3 has 13 amino acids. The V gene's germline CDR1 is MNHNS and CDR2 SASEGT. CDR3 residues: CASKGQGNSPLHF. DNA of the CDR3: TGTGCCAGCAAAGGACAGGGGAATTCACCCCTCCACTTT.

The rearrangement joins TRBV7-3 to TRBJ2-2, with 10 bases identical to TRBD1. The CDR3 totals 17 residues. V shed 3 bases and J 4 bases; nucleotides not matched to a gene: 8. Germline CDR1 SGHTA, CDR2 FQGTGA. The CDR3 nucleotides read TGTGCCAGCAGCTTCTCCGGGACAGGGGCCCTCACCGGGGAGCTGTTTTTT. Translating gives CASSFSGTGALTGELFF.

The genes are TRBV28 and TRBJ1-5; D possibly corresponds to TRBD1 (5 bases). Trimming cost V 5 bases and J 7 bases, with 27 bases left between them. Germline V gene data show CDR1 as MDHEN and CDR2 as SYDVKM. The length of the CDR3 is 18 residues. CDR3 region: CASSPYGESGWGGQPQHF. CDR3 in DNA: TGTGCCAGCAGTCCCTACGGGGAGTCGGGTTGGGGCGGGCAGCCCCAGCATTTT.

The genes are TRBV11-1 and TRBJ2-2; 9 positions agree with TRBD2. J gave up 4 bases and V 1 base, and 10 bases lay outside the gene matches. The CDR3 runs to 18 residues. The germline gives CDR1 SGHAT, CDR2 FQDESV (reference sequence). CDR3: CASSLVRAGGRPTGELFF. The CDR3 DNA follows: TGTGCCAGCAGCTTAGTAAGGGCGGGGGGGCGTCCCACCGGGGAGCTGTTTTTT. Together with reference TRBV11-1 and TRBJ2-2, the CDR3 gives the full variable domain: EAEVAQSPRYKITEKSQAVAFWCDPISGHATLYWYRQILGQGPELLVQFQDESVVDDSQLPKDRFSAERLKGVDSTLKIQPAELGDSAMYLCASSLVRAGGRPTGELFFGEGSRLTVL.

This clonotype has a count of ten or more. The gene calls are TRBV19 and TRBJ1-1; 9 nucleotides match TRBD1. The CDR3 has 14 residues. Trimming took 6 bases from V and 5 from J; bases not matched to a gene: 7. Per the germline V gene, CDR1 is LNHDA and CDR2 is SQIVND (reference sequence). The CDR3 region is CASSILDRGTEAFF. CDR3 in DNA: TGTGCCAGTAGCATTCTGGACAGGGGAACTGAAGCTTTCTTT.

This clonotype was observed at least ten times. The CDR3 DNA sequence: TGTGCCAGCGCAATAAAGGCCGCAGGGACGGAGCAGCCCCAGCATTTT. Protein product: CASAIKAAGTEQPQHF. V gene TRBV27 combines with J gene TRBJ1-5, with a tentative D call TRBD1 (5 bases). V lost 8 bases, J lost 7 bases, and 24 bases lay in between. The CDR3 covers 16 residues. Germline V gene lookup returns CDR1 MNHEY and CDR2 SMNVEV (reference sequence).

In this sample, this clonotype turned up a few times. This chain joins TRBV18 and TRBJ2-1; no reliable D call. With 3 bases removed from V and 0 bases from J, the gap between germline ends came to 9 bases. Looked up from germline, CDR1 is KGHSH and CDR2 is LQKENI. The CDR3 sequence is 15 residues long. In DNA, the CDR3 is TGTGCCAGCTCACCGGAGCAGGCCTCCTACAATGAGCAGTTCTTC. It translates to CASSPEQASYNEQFF. Supplemented by reference TRBV18 and TRBJ2-1, the full variable domain reads NAGVMQNPRHLVRRRGQEARLRCSPMKGHSHVYWYRQLPEEGLKFMVYLQKENIIDESGMPKERFSAEFPKEGPSILRIQQVVRGDSAAYFCASSPEQASYNEQFFGPGTRLTVL.